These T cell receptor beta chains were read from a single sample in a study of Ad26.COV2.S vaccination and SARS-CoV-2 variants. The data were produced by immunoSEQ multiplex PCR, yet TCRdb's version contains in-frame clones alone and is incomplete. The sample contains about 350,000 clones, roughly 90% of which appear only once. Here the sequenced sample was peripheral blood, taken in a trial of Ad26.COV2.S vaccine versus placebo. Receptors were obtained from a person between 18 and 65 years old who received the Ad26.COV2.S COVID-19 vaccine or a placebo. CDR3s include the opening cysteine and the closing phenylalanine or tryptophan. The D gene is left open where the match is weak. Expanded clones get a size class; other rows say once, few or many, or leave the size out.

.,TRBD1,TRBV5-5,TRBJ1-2,CASSLDPTGRGYTF,TGTGCCAGCAGCTTGGACCCGACAGGGCGAGGCTACACCTTC
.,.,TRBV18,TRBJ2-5,CASSPGNRAYQETQYF,TGTGCCAGCTCCCCCGGGAACAGGGCCTACCAAGAGACCCAGTACTTC
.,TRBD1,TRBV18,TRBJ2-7,CASSPPGTGEGYEQYF,TGTGCCAGCTCACCTCCCGGGACAGGGGAGGGCTACGAGCAGTACTTC
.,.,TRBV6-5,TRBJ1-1,CATRTTGTNTEAFF,TGTGCCACCAGGACGACGGGAACGAACACTGAAGCTTTCTTT
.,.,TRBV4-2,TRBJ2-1,CASSQAEGVGYNEQFF,TGTGCCAGCAGCCAGGCAGAGGGGGTGGGCTACAATGAGCAGTTCTTC
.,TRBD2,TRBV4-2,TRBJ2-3,CASSRVTPFGGGGIVDTQYF,TGTGCCAGCAGCCGAGTCACTCCGTTTGGTGGCGGGGGTATTGTAGATACGCAGTATTTT
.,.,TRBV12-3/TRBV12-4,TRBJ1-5,CASSYLNQPQHF,TGTGCCAGCAGTTACCTTAATCAGCCCCAGCATTTT
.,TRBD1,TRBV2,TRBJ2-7,CASGPAETGDYEQYF,TGTGCCAGCGGACCGGCCGAGACAGGGGATTACGAGCAGTACTTC
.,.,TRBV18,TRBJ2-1,CASSHSTGGVHEQFF,TGTGCCAGCTCACATTCGACAGGAGGCGTACATGAGCAGTTCTTC
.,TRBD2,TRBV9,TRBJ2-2,CASSVVAGVTTGELFF,TGTGCCAGCAGCGTCGTAGCGGGGGTTACCACCGGGGAGCTGTTTTTT
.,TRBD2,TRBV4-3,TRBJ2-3,CASSQDLAGTSTDTQYF,TGCGCCAGCAGCCAAGATCTAGCGGGGACTAGCACAGATACGCAGTATTTT
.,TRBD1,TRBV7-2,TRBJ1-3,CASSSSGDSSGNTIYF,TGTGCCAGCAGCTCCTCCGGGGACAGCTCTGGAAACACCATATATTTT
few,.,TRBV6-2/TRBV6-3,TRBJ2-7,CASSYSGLLSSYEQYF,TGTGCCAGCAGTTACTCGGGCCTCCTAAGCTCCTACGAGCAGTACTTC
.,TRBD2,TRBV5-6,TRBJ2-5,CASSFSSGGETQYF,TGTGCCAGCAGCTTTAGTTCGGGGGGAGAGACCCAGTACTTC
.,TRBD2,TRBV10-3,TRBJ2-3,CAIRGLAGTTDTQYF,TGTGCCATCAGGGGACTAGCGGGAACCACAGATACGCAGTATTTT
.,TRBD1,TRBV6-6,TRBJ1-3,CASRAGGSGNTIYF,TGTGCCAGCCGCGCAGGGGGCTCTGGAAACACCATATATTTT
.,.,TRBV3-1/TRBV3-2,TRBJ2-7,CASSSGGGSSYEQYF,TGTGCCAGCAGCTCGGGGGGCGGAAGCTCCTACGAGCAGTACTTC
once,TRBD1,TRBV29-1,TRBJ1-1,CSGSRGHGTEAFF,TGCAGCGGATCCAGGGGGCACGGGACTGAAGCTTTCTTT
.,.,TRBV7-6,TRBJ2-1,CASSPSGSYNEQFF,TGTGCCAGCAGCCCCTCGGGCTCCTACAATGAGCAGTTCTTC
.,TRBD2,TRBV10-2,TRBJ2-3,CASSGRRGGSTDTQYF,TGCGCCAGCAGTGGGAGGCGGGGGGGCAGCACAGATACGCAGTATTTT
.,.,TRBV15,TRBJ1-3,CATTKPGESSGGNTIYF,TGTGCCACGACCAAGCCGGGGGAGAGCTCAGGTGGAAACACCATATATTTT
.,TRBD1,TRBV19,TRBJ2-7,CASSGQANYEQYF,TGTGCCAGTAGCGGACAGGCGAACTACGAGCAGTACTTC
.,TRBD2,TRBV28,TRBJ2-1,CASSGGTSCVF,TGTGCCAGCAGTGGAGGGACTAGTTGTGTCTTC
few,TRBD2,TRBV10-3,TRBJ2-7,CAISESQRENYEQYF,TGTGCCATCAGTGAGTCGCAGCGGGAGAACTACGAGCAGTACTTC
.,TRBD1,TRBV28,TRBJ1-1,CASSPGTGVGTFF,TGTGCCAGCAGTCCCGGGACAGGGGTTGGAACTTTCTTT
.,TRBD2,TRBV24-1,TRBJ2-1,CATMSGGGYNEQFF,TGTGCCACGATGAGCGGGGGGGGATACAATGAGCAGTTCTTC
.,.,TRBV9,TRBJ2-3,CASSREDYSSTDTQYF,TGTGCCAGCAGCAGAGAGGATTACAGCAGCACAGATACGCAGTATTTT
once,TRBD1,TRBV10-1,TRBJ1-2,CASSDTGTGNYGYTF,TGCGCCAGCAGTGACACCGGGACAGGCAACTATGGCTACACCTTC
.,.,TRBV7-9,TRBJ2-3,CASSQRPDGTDTQYF,TGTGCCAGCAGCCAGAGACCAGACGGCACAGATACGCAGTATTTT
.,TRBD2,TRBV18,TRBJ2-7,CASSPAGEGGEQYF,TGTGCCAGCTCACCGGCGGGAGAAGGTGGGGAGCAGTACTTC
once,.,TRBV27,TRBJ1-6,CASSLLGAGSPLHF,TGTGCCAGCAGTTTATTGGGGGCAGGGTCACCCCTCCACTTT
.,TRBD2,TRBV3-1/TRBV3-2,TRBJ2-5,CASSQELGAGEETQYF,TGTGCCAGCAGCCAAGAGTTGGGAGCGGGGGAAGAGACCCAGTACTTC
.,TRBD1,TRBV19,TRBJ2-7,CASSGRDRTYEQYF,TGTGCCAGTAGTGGCCGGGACAGGACCTACGAGCAGTACTTC
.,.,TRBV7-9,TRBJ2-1,CASSLAGVHNEQFF,TGTGCCAGCAGCTTAGCAGGGGTCCACAATGAGCAGTTCTTC
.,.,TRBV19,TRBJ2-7,CASSNGGLYEQYF,TGTGCCAGTAGTAATGGAGGGCTCTACGAGCAGTACTTC
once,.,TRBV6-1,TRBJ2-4,CASSETRGNLAKNIQYF,TGTGCCAGCAGTGAAACAAGGGGGAACTTAGCCAAAAACATTCAGTACTTC
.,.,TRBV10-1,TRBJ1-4,CASSGGPFATNEKLFF,TGCGCCAGCAGTGGTGGACCCTTTGCAACTAATGAAAAACTGTTTTTT
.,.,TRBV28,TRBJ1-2,CASSLTPRGLYYGYTF,TGTGCCAGCAGTTTAACCCCCCGGGGGCTATACTATGGCTACACCTTC
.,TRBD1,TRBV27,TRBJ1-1,CASSQRTGVTEAFF,TGTGCCAGCAGCCAACGGACAGGGGTCACTGAAGCTTTCTTT
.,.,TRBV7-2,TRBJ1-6,CASSLGSGANNSPLHF,TGTGCCAGCAGCTTAGGGTCGGGGGCAAATAATTCACCCCTCCACTTT
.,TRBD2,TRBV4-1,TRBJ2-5,CASSRLAEETQYF,TGCGCCAGCAGCCGACTAGCAGAGGAGACCCAGTACTTC
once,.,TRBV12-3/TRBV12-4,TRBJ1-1,CASSERRRTEAFF,TGTGCCAGCAGCGAGAGAAGGCGCACTGAAGCTTTCTTT